This record concerns one TCR beta chain sequence. The target antigen is unknown. With 7 bases removed from V and 4 bases from J, the gap between germline ends came to 11 bases. The germline gives CDR1 SGHTA, CDR2 FQGNSA. The CDR3 is 13 residues long. This record comes from a study of lymphopenia after photon versus proton radiotherapy. Study results and limitations: Relative stability marked proton patients; photon patients lost diversity and naive cells. Better survival with proton therapy was suggested as possible, not demonstrated. Post-nadir diversity loss with photons came from oligoclonal expansion, particularly CD8+ Temra cells.

The method was immunoSEQ multiplex PCR; TCRdb's version includes in-frame clones alone and lacks a portion of them. The table includes approximately 29,000 clones, nearly 85% detected once. Here the sequenced sample was peripheral blood, taken from a patient treated with proton-based radiotherapy. This TCR was sampled from a woman in her 70s with pancreatic cancer. V and J are TRBV7-2 and TRBJ1-5; D might be TRBD1 (6 bases). The CDR3 loop is CASTPDRNQPQHF. CDR3 DNA: TGTGCCAGCACCCCGGACAGAAATCAGCCCCAGCATTTT.